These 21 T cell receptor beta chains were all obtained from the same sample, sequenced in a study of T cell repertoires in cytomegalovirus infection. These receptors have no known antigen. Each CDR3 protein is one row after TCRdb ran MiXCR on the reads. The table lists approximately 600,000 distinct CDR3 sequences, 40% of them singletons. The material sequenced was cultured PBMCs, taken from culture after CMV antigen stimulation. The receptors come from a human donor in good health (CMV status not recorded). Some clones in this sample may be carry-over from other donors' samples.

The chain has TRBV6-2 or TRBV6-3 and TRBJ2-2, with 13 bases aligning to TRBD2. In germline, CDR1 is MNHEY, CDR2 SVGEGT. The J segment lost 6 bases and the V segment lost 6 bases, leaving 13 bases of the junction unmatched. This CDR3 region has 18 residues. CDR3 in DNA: TGTGCCAGCAGCCTAACCCGGACTAGCGGGAGAAGGCCCGGGGAGCTGTTTTTT. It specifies CASSLTRTSGRRPGELFF.

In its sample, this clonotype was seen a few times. Here the CDR3 DNA reads TGTGCCAGCAGTTACCGGGGCAACGCGAACACCGGGGAGCTGTTTTTT. Protein sequence: CASSYRGNANTGELFF. The V call is TRBV5-4, the J call TRBJ2-2; D tentatively reads TRBD1 or TRBD2 (5 bases each). Per germline, CDR1 SGHNT and CDR2 YYREEE (reference sequence). The CDR3 runs to 16 residues. The V and J ends lost 5 bases and 0 bases respectively, with 14 bases between them.

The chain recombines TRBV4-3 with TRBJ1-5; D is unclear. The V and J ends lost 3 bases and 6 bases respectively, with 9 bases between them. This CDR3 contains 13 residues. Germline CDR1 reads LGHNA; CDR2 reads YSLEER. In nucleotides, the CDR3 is TGCGCCAGCAGCCAGGGTTTTGCTCAGCCCCAGCATTTT. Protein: CASSQGFAQPQHF.

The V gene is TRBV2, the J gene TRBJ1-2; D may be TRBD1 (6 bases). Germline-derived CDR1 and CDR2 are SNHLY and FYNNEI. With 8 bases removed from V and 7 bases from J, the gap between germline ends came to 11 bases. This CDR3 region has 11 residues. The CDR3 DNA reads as TGTGCCAGCCAGACAGGAGCTGGCTACACCTTC. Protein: CASQTGAGYTF. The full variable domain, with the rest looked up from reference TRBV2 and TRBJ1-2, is EPEVTQTPSHQVTQMGQEVILRCVPISNHLYFYWYRQILGQKVEFLVSFYNNEISEKSEIFDDQFSVERPDGSNFTLKIRSTKLEDSAMYFCASQTGAGYTFGSGTRLTVV.

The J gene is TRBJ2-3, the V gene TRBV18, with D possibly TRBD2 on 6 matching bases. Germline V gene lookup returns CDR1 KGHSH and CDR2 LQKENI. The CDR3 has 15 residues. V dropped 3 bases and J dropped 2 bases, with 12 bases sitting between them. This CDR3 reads CASSPGLSHTDTQYF. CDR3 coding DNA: TGTGCCAGCTCACCCGGACTATCCCACACAGATACGCAGTATTTT.

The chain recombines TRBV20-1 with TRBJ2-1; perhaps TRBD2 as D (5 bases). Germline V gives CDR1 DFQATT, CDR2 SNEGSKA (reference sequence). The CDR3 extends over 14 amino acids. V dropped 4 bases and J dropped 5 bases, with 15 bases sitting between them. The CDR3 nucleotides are TGCAGTGCTAACGGGGATGGGTACCACAATGAGCAGTTCTTC. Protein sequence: CSANGDGYHNEQFF.

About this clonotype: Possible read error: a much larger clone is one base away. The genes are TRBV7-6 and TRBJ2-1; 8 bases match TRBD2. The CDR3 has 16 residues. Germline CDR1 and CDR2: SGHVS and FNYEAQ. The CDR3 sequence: CASSFQGGGRDNEQSF. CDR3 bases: TGTGCCAGCAGCTTCCAGGGCGGGGGGCGAGACAATGAGCAGTCCTTC.

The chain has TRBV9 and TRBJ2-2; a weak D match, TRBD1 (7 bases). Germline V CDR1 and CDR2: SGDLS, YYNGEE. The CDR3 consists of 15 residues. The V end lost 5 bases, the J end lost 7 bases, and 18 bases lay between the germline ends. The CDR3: CASSYTGEVGGELFF. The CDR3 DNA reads TGTGCCAGCAGTTATACAGGGGAGGTTGGCGGGGAGCTGTTTTTT. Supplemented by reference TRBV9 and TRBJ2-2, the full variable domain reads DSGVTQTPKHLITATGQRVTLRCSPRSGDLSVYWYQQSLDQGLQFLIQYYNGEERAKGNILERFSAQQFPDLHSELNLSSLELGDSALYFCASSYTGEVGGELFFGEGSRLTVL.

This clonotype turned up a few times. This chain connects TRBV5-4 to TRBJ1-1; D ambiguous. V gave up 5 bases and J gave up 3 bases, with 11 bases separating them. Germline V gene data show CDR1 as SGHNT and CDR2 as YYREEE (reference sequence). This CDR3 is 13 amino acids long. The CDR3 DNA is TGTGCCAGCAGTTTGATGGGCTACACTGAAGCTTTCTTT. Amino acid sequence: CASSLMGYTEAFF.

This CDR3 is CATSRGGVANTDTQYF. The DNA of the CDR3 is TGTGCCACCAGCAGGGGGGGGGTCGCTAACACAGATACGCAGTATTTT. The gene calls are TRBV15 and TRBJ2-3; 7 nucleotides agree with TRBD2. CDR3 size: 16 residues. The ends lost 3 bases at V and 2 bases at J; junction bases unmatched: 8. Germline assignment: CDR1 LNHNV and CDR2 YYDKDF (reference sequence).

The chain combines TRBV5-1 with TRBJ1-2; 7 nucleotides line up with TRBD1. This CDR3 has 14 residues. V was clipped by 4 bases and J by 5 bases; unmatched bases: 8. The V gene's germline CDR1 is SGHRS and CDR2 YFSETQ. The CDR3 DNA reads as TGCGCCAGCAGCCCCCTGGACAGGCTTTATGGCTACACCTTC. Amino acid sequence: CASSPLDRLYGYTF.

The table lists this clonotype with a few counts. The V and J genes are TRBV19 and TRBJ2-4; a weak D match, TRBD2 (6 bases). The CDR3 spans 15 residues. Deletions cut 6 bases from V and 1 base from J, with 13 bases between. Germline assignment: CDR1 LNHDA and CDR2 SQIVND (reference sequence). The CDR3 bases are TGTGCCAGTAGCCTAGGACTAATGGCCAAAAACATTCAGTACTTC. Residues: CASSLGLMAKNIQYF.

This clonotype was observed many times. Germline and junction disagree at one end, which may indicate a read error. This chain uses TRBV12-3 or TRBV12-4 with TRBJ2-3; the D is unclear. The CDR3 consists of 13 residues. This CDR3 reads CASSLVATDTQYF. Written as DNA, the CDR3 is TGTGCCAGCAGCTTAGTCGCGACAGATACGCAGTATTTT.

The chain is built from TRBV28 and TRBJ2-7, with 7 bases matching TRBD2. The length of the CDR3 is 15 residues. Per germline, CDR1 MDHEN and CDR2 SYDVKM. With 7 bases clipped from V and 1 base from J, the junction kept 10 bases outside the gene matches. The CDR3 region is CASTPLGGKSYEQYF. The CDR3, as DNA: TGTGCCAGCACCCCGTTGGGGGGGAAGTCCTACGAGCAGTACTTC.

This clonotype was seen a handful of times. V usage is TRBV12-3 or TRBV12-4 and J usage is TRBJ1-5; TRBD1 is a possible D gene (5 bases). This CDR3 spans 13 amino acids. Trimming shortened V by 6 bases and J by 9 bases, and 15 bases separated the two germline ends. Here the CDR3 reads CASSPGGFRPQHF. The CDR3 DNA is TGTGCCAGCAGCCCTGGGGGTTTTCGGCCCCAGCATTTT.

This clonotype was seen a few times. The DNA of the CDR3 is TGTGCCAGCGGGGGGCGCGTCGGCTACACCTTC. Its protein product is CASGGRVGYTF. The chain carries TRBV6-6 and TRBJ1-2; D is possibly TRBD1 (6 bases). The germline V gene encodes CDR1 MNHNY and CDR2 SVGAGI (reference sequence). Trimming cost V 8 bases and J 8 bases, with 12 bases left between them. CDR3 length: 11 residues.

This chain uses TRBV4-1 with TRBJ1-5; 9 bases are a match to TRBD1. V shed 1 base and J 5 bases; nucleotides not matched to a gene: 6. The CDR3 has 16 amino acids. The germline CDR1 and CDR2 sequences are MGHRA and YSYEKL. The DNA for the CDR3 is TGCGCCAGCAGCCAAGTTGACAGGGGGTCGGATCAGCCCCAGCATTTT. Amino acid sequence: CASSQVDRGSDQPQHF.

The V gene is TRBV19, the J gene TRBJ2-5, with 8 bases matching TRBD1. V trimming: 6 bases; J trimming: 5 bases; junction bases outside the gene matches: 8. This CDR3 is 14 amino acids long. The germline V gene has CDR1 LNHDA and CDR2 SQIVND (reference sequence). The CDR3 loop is CASSGGQGVETQYF. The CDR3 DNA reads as TGTGCCAGTAGCGGTGGACAGGGTGTGGAGACCCAGTACTTC.

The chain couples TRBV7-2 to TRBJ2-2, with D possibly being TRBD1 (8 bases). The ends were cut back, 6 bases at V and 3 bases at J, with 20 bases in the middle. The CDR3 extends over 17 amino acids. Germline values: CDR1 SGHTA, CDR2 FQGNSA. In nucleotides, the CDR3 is TGTGCCAGCAGGGGGGCCCGACAGGGGAGGGACACCGGGGAGCTGTTTTTT. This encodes CASRGARQGRDTGELFF.

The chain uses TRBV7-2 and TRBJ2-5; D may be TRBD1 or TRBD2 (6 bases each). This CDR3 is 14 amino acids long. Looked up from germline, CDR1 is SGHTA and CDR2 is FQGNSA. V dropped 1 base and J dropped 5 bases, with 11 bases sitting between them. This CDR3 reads CASSLDWGAETQYF. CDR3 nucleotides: TGTGCCAGCAGCTTAGATTGGGGGGCGGAGACCCAGTACTTC.

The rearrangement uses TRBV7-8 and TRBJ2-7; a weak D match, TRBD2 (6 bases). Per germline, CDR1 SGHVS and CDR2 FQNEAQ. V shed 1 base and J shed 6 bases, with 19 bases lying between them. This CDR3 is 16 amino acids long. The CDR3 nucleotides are TGTGCCAGCAGCTTAGGGCTGGGGGGACTTTCAGGCGAGCAGTACTTC. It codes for CASSLGLGGLSGEQYF.